This TCR beta chain was observed in a study of vaccination and CD4 T cells after COVID-19. In the study overall: Collection of post-vaccine samples followed dose two by a median about 72 days, spanning a range of 14 to 241.

Stated treatment: roughly 10-day PBMC culture with coronavirus spike peptide pools or control peptides (ViraFEST assay). ViraFEST expanded antigen-specific T cells with peptide pools, then sequenced TCRs. Study-wide points: Median numbers of SARS-CoV-2-reactive clonotypes increased from 21 to 38 (not a significant change).

Comment on this clonotype: Antigen specificity is unknown.

Sequencing of cultured CD4+ T cell DNA used the Oncomine TCR Beta short-read assay. From cultured CD4+ T cells, genomic DNA was extracted. MiXCR, applied by TCRdb to the PCR reads, yields one record per CDR3 protein. The repertoire includes over 14,000 distinct CDR3 sequences, about 50% of them detected once, and around 12% sits in the top ten. Input material: CD4+ T cells from blood, cultured in vitro. This TCR was sampled from a human donor who had recovered from COVID-19.

The CDR3 region has the DNA TGTGCCAGTAGTAGAAAACAGGACTCTGGGGCCAACGTCCTGACTTTC. As protein: CASSRKQDSGANVLTF. The chain has TRBV19 and TRBJ2-6; TRBD1 might be the D (5 bases). The V and J ends lost 4 bases and 0 bases respectively, with 10 bases between them. CDR3 length: 16 amino acids. CDR1 LNHDA and CDR2 SQIVND come from the germline V gene (reference sequence).